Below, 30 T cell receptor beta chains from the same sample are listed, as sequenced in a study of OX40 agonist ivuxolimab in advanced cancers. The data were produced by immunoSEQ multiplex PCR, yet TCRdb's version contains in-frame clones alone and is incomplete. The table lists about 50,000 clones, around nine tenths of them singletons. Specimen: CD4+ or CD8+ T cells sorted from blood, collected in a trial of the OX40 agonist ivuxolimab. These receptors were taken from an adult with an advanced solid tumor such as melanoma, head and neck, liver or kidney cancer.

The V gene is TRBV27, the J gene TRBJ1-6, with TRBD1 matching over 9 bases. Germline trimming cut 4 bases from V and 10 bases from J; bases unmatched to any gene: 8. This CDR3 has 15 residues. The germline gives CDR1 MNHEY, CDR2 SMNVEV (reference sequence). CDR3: CASSSRTGVVSPLHF. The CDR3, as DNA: TGTGCCAGCAGTTCTCGGACAGGGGTAGTGTCACCCCTCCACTTT.

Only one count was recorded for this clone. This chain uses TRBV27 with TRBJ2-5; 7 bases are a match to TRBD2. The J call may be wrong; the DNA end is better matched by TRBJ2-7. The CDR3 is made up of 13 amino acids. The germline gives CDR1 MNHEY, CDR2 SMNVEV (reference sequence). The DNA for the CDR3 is TGTGCCAGCAGTTTCCTTAGCGGGTACGAGCAGTACTTC. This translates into CASSFLSGYEQYF.

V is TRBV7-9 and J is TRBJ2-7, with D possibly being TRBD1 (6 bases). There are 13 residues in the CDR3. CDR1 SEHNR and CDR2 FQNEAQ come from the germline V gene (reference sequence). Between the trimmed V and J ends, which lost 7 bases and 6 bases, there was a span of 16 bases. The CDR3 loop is CASTSIQGTEQYF. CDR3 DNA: TGTGCCAGCACGTCCATACAGGGCACCGAGCAGTACTTC.

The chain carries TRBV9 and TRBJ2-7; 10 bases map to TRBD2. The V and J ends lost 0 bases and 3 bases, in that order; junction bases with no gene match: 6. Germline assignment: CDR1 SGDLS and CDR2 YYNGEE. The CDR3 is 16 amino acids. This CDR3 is CASSVDSSGSFYEQYF. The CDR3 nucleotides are TGTGCCAGCAGCGTAGATTCTAGCGGGAGTTTCTACGAGCAGTACTTC.

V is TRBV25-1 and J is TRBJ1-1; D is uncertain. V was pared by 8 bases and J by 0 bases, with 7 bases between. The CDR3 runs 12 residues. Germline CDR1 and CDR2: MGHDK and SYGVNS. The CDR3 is CASLDMNTEAFF. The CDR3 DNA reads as TGTGCCAGCCTGGATATGAACACTGAAGCTTTCTTT.

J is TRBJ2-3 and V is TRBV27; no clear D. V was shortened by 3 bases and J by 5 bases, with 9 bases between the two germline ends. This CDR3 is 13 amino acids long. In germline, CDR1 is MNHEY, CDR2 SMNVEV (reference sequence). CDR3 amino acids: CASSFLPVDTQYF. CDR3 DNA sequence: TGTGCCAGCAGTTTCCTACCGGTAGATACGCAGTATTTT.

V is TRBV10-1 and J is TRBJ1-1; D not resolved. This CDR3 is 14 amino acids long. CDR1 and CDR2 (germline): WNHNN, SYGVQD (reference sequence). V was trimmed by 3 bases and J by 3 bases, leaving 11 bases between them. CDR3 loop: CASSDELSDTEAFF. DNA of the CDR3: TGCGCCAGCAGTGATGAGCTTAGCGACACTGAAGCTTTCTTT.

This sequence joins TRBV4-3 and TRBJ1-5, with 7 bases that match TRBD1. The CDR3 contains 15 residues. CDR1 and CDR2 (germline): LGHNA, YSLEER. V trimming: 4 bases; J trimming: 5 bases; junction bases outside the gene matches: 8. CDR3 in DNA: TGCGCCAGCAGCCCATTGACAGGGCAGGATCAGCCCCAGCATTTT. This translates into CASSPLTGQDQPQHF.

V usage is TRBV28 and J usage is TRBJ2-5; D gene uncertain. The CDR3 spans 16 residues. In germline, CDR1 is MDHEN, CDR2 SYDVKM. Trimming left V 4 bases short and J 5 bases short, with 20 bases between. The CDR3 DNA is TGTGCCAGCAGTTCAACCCGAAGGATGGCTGGGGAGACCCAGTACTTC. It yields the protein CASSSTRRMAGETQYF.

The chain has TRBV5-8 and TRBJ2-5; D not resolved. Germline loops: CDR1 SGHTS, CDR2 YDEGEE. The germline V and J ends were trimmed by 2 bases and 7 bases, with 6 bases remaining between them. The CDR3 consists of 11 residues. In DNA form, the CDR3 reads TGTGCCAGCAGCTTCGGTGGGACCCAGTACTTC. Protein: CASSFGGTQYF.

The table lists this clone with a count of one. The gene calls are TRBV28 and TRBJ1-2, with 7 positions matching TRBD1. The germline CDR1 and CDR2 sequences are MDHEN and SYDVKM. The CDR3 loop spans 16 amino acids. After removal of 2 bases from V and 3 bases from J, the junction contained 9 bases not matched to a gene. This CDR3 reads CASSLRTGGGYYGYTF. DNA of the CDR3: TGTGCCAGCAGTTTAAGGACAGGCGGGGGATACTATGGCTACACCTTC.

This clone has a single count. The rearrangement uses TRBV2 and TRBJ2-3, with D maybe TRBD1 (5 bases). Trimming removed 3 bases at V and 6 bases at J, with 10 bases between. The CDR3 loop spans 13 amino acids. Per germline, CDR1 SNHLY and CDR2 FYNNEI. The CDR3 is CASSEQGWDTQYF. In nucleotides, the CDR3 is TGTGCCAGCAGTGAGCAGGGTTGGGATACGCAGTATTTT. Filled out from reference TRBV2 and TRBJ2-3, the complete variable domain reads EPEVTQTPSHQVTQMGQEVILRCVPISNHLYFYWYRQILGQKVEFLVSFYNNEISEKSEIFDDQFSVERPDGSNFTLKIRSTKLEDSAMYFCASSEQGWDTQYFGPGTRLTVL.

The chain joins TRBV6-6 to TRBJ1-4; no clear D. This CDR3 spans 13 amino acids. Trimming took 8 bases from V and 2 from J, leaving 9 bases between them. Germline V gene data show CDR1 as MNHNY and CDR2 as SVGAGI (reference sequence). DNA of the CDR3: TGTGCCAGCTACGGGAGGACTAATGAAAAACTGTTTTTT. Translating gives CASYGRTNEKLFF.

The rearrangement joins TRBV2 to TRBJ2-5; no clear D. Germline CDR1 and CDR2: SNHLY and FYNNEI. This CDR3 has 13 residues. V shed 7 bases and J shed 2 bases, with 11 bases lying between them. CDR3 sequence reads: CASKIWWQETQYF. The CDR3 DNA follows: TGTGCCAGCAAGATCTGGTGGCAAGAGACCCAGTACTTC.

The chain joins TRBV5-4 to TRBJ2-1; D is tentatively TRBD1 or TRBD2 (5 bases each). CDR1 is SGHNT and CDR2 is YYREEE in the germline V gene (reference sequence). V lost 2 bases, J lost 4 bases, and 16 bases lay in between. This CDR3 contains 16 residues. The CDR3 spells CASSFFGTVEYNEQFF. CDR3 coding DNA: TGTGCCAGCAGCTTCTTCGGGACGGTCGAATACAATGAGCAGTTCTTC. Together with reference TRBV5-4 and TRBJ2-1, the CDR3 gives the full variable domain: ETGVTQSPTHLIKTRGQQVTLRCSSQSGHNTVSWYQQALGQGPQFIFQYYREEENGRGNFPPRFSGLQFPNYSSELNVNALELDDSALYLCASSFFGTVEYNEQFFGPGTRLTVL.

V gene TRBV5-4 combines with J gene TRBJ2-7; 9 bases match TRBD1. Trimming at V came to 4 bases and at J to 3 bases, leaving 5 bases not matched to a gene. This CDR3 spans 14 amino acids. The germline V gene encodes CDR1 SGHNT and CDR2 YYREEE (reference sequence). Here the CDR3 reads CASSRTGEGYEQYF. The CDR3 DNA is TGTGCCAGCAGCCGGACAGGGGAAGGCTACGAGCAGTACTTC. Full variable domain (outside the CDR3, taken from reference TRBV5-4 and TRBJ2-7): ETGVTQSPTHLIKTRGQQVTLRCSSQSGHNTVSWYQQALGQGPQFIFQYYREEENGRGNFPPRFSGLQFPNYSSELNVNALELDDSALYLCASSRTGEGYEQYFGPGTRLTVT.

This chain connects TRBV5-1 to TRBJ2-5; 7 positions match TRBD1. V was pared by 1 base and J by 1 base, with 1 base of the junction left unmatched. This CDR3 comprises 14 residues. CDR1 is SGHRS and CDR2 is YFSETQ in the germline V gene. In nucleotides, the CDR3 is TGCGCCAGCAGCTTGTGGGACAGCCAAGAGACCCAGTACTTC. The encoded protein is CASSLWDSQETQYF.

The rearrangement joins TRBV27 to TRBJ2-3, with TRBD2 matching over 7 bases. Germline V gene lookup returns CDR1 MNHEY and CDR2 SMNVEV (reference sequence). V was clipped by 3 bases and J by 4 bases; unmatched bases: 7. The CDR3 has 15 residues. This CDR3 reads CASSLRGSSPDTQYF. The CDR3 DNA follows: TGTGCCAGCAGTTTGCGCGGGAGTAGCCCAGATACGCAGTATTTT.

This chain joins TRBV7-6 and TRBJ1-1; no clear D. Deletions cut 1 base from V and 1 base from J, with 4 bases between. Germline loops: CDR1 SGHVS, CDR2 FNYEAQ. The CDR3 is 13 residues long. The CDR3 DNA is TGTGCCAGCAGCTTAGATAGGAACACTGAAGCTTTCTTT. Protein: CASSLDRNTEAFF.

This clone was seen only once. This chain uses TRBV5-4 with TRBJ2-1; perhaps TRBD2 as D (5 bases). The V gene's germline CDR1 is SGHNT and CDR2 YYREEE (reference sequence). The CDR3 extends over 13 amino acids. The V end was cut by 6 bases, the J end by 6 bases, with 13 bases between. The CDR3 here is CASNPPSFNEQFF. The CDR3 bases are TGTGCCAGCAACCCACCTAGCTTCAATGAGCAGTTCTTC.

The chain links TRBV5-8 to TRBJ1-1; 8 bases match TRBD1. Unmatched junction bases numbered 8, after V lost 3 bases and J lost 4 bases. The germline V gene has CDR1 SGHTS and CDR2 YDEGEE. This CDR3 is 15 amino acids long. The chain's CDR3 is CASSSIRGLFTEAFF. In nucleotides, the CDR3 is TGTGCCAGCAGCTCGATCAGGGGGCTCTTCACTGAAGCTTTCTTT.

CDR3 nucleotide sequence: TGCAGCGTTGAGACACGAGACAGGGGATACTTC. Translation: CSVETRDRGYF. The chain combines TRBV29-1 with TRBJ2-5; 8 positions match TRBD1. V was pared by 3 bases and J by 14 bases, with 8 bases of the junction left unmatched. CDR1 is SQVTM and CDR2 is ANQGSEA in the germline V gene. The length of the CDR3 is 11 residues.

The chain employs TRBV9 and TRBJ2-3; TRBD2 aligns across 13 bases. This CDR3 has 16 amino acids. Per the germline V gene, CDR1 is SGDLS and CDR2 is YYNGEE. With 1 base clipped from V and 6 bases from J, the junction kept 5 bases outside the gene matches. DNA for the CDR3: TGTGCCAGCAGCGTAACTAGCGGGGGGGCGTCGGATACGCAGTATTTT. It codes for CASSVTSGGASDTQYF.

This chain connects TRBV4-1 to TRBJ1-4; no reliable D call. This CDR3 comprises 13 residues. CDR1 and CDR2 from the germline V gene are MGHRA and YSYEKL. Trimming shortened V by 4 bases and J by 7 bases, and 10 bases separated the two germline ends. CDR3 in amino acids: CASSRARGEKLFF. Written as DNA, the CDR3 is TGCGCCAGCAGCCGCGCCCGGGGTGAAAAACTGTTTTTT.

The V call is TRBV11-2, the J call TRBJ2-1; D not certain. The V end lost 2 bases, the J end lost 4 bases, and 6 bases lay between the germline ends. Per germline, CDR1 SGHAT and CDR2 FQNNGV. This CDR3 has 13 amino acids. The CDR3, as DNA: TGTGCCAGCAGCTTATTTCCGTACAATGAGCAGTTCTTC. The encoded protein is CASSLFPYNEQFF.

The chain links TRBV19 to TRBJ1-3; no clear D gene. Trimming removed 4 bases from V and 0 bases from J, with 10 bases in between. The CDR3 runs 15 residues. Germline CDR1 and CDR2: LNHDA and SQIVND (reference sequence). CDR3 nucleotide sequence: TGTGCCAGTAGTAGCGAAATGTACTCTGGAAACACCATATATTTT. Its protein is CASSSEMYSGNTIYF.

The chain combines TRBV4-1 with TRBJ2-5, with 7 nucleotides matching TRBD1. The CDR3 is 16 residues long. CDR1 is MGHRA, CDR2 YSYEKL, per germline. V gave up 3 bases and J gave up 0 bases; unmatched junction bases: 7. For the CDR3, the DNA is TGCGCCAGCAGCCAGCCCCAGGGACAGTACCAAGAGACCCAGTACTTC. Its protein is CASSQPQGQYQETQYF.

Written as DNA, the CDR3 is TGCGCCAGCAGCTTGGTGGTTGACGGCTATGGCTACACCTTC. It encodes CASSLVVDGYGYTF. The chain employs TRBV5-1 and TRBJ1-2; D call uncertain. The germline V gene encodes CDR1 SGHRS and CDR2 YFSETQ. With 0 bases removed from V and 4 bases from J, the gap between germline ends came to 10 bases. CDR3 length: 14 residues.

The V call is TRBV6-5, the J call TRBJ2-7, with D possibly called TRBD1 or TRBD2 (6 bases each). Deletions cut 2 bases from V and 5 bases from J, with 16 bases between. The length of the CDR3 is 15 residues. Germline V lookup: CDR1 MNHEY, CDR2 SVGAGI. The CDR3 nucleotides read TGTGCCAGCAGTTACGGAGGGGGATCAGCTGACGAGCAGTACTTC. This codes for CASSYGGGSADEQYF.

This CDR3 is CASSLDSAGMNTEAFF. CDR3 DNA: TGTGCCAGCAGCCTCGACTCCGCAGGGATGAACACTGAAGCTTTCTTT. The rearrangement joins TRBV7-2 to TRBJ1-1; D possibly corresponds to TRBD1 (5 bases). There are 16 residues in the CDR3. In germline, CDR1 is SGHTA, CDR2 FQGNSA. V lost 5 bases, J lost 0 bases, and 16 bases lay in between.